The present T cell receptor beta chain was sequenced within a study of cytomegalovirus exposure and HLA in healthy donors. General study results and limits: Reports indicated that the classifier achieved high specificity and sensitivity in diagnosing cytomegalovirus status. The likely origin of a cluster of highly shared sequence variants was a sequencing artifact. Most TCR beta V segments were productive about 87% or about 30% of the time in an earlier analysis.

A multiplex PCR was run with 60 Vbeta primers and 13 Jbeta primers. Per the authors' pipeline: Counted up in a later analysis, unique TCR beta chains came to approximately 77 million, with some 11 million shared. TCRdb's copy holds only in-frame clones and misses some; the assay was immunoSEQ multiplex PCR. D and trimming were read from the DNA, whereas the V and J calls and clone size are those reported in that table. This sample carries 150,000 or so clones, around 82% of them seen once, and the ten largest clones take around 7%. The CDR3 is made up of 14 amino acids. Germline CDR1 WSHSY, CDR2 SAAADI. V dropped 5 bases and J dropped 10; count of bases not matched to a gene: 5. On this clone itself: Its specificity is not known.

The chain employs TRBV10-2 and TRBJ1-6; 10 bases line up with TRBD1. What was sequenced was PBMCs. This TCR was recovered from a woman aged 45 to 65 in good health and CMV-seropositive. The CDR3 is CASSRQGASSPLHF. The CDR3 DNA reads TGCGCCAGCAGTCGACAGGGGGCCAGCTCACCCCTCCACTTT.